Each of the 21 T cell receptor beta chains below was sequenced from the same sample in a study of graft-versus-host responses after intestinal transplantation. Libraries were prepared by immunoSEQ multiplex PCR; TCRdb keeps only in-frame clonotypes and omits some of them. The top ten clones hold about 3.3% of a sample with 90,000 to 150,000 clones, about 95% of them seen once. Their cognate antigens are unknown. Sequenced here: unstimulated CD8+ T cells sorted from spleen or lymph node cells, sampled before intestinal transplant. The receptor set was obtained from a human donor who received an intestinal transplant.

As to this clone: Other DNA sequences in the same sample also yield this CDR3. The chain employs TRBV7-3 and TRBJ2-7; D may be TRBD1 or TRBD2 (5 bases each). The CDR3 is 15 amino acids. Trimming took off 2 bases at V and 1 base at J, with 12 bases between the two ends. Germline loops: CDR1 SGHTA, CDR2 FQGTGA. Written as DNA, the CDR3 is TGTGCCAGCAGCTTAGGGTCGGGACCGTCCTACGAGCAGTACTTC. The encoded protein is CASSLGSGPSYEQYF.

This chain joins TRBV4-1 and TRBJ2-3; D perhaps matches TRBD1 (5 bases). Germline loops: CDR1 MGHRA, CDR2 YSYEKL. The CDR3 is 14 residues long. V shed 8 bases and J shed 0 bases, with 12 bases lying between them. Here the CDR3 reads CASSQGWSTDTQYF. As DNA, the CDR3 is TGCGCCAGCTCCCAGGGATGGAGCACAGATACGCAGTATTTT.

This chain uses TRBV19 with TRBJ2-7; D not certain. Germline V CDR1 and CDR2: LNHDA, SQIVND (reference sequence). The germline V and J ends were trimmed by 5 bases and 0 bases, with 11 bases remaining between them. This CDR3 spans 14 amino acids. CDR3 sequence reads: CASSSAVNSYEQYF. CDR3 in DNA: TGTGCCAGTAGTTCGGCGGTGAACTCCTACGAGCAGTACTTC.

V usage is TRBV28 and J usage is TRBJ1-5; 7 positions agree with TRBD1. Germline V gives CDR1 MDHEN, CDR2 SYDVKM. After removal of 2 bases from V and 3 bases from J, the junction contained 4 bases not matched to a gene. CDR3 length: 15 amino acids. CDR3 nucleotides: TGTGCCAGCAGTTTACGGGACAGCTACAATCAGCCCCAGCATTTT. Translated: CASSLRDSYNQPQHF.

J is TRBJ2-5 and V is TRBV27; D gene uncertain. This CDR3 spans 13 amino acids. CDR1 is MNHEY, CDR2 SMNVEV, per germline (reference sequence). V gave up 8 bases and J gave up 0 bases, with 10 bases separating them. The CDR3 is CASSDLYQETQYF. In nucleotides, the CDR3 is TGTGCCAGCTCAGACCTGTACCAAGAGACCCAGTACTTC.

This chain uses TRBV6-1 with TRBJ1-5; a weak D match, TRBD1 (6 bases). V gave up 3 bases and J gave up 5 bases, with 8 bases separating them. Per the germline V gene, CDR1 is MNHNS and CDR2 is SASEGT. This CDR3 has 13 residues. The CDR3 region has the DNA TGTGCCAGCAGTGAGACAGGTCATCAGCCCCAGCATTTT. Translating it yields CASSETGHQPQHF.

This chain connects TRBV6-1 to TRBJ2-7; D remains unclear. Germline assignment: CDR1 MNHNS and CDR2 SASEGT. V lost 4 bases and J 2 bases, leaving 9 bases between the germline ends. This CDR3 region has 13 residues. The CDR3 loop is CASSGVRTYEQYF. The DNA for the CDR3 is TGTGCCAGCAGTGGGGTACGGACCTACGAGCAGTACTTC.

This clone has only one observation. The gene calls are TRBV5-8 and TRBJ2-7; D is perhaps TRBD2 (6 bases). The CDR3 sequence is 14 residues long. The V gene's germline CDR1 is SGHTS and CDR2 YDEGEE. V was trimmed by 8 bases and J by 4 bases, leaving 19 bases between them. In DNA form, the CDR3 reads TGTGCCAGTAACGGGGGTAGTAAGCGGTACGAGCAGTACTTC. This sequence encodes CASNGGSKRYEQYF.

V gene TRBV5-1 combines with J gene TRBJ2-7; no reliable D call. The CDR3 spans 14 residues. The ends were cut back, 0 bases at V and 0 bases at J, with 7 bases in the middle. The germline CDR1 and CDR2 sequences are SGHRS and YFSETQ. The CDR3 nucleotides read TGCGCCAGCAGCTTGGGGGGTACCTCCTACGAGCAGTACTTC. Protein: CASSLGGTSYEQYF.

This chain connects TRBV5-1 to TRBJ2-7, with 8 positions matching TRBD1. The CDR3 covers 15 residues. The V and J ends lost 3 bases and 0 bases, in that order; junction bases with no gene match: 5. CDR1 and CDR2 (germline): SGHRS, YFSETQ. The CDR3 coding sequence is TGCGCCAGCAGCTGGACAGGGATGGACTCCTACGAGCAGTACTTC. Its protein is CASSWTGMDSYEQYF.

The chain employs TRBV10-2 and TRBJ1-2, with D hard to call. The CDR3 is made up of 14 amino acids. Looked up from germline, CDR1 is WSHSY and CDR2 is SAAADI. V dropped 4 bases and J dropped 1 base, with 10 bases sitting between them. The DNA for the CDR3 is TGCGCCAGCAGTGTGGAGGGCGGTAACTATGGCTACACCTTC. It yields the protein CASSVEGGNYGYTF.

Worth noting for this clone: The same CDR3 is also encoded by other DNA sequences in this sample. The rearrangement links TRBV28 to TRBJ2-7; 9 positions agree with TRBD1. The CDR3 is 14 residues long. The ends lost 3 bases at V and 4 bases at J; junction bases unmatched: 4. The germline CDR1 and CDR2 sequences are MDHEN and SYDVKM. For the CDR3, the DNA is TGTGCCAGCAGTTTCCCGGGACAGGGTTACGAGCAGTACTTC. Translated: CASSFPGQGYEQYF.

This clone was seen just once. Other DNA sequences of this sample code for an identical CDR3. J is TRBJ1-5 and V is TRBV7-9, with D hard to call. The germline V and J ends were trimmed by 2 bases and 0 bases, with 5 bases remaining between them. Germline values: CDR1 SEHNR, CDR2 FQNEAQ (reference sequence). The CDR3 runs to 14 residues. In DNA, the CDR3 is TGTGCCAGCAGCTTAACGGATAGCAATCAGCCCCAGCATTTT. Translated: CASSLTDSNQPQHF.

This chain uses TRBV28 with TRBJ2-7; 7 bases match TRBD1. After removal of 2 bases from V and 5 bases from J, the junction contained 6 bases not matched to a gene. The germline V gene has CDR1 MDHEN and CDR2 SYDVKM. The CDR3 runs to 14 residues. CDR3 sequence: CASSLQQGLHEQYF. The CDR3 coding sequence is TGTGCCAGCAGTTTACAACAGGGGCTCCACGAGCAGTACTTC.

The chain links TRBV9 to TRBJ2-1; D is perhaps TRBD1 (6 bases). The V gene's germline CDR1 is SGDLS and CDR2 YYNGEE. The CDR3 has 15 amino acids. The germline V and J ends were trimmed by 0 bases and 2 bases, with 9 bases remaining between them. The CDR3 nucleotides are TGTGCCAGCAGCGTAGGGGACACACCCTACAATGAGCAGTTCTTC. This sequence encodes CASSVGDTPYNEQFF.

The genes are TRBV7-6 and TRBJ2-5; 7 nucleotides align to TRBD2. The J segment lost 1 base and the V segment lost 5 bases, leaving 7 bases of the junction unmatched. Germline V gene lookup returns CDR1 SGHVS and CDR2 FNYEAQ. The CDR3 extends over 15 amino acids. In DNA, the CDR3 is TGTGCCAGCAGCCCCCTCCTAGCGGCCCAAGAGACCCAGTACTTC. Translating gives CASSPLLAAQETQYF.

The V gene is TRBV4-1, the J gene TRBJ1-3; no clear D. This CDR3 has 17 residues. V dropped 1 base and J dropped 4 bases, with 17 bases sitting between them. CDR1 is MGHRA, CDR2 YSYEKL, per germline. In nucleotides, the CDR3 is TGCGCCAGCAGCCAAGCCCGGCCCGACTTGCGGGGAAACACCATATATTTT. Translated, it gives CASSQARPDLRGNTIYF.

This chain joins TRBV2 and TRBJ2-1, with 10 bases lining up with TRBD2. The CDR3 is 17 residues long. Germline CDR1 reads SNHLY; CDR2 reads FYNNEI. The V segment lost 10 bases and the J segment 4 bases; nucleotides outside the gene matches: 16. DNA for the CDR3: TGTGCCATTTCGACTAGCGGGCTATTCTTACAATACAATGAGCAGTTCTTC. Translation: CAISTSGLFLQYNEQFF.

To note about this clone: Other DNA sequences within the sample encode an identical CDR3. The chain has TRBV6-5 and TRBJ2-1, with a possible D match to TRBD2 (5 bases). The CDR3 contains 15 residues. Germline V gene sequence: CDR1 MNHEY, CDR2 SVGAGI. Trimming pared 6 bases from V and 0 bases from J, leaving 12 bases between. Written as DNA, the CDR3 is TGTGCCAGCAGCGCTGACTATATCTCCTACAATGAGCAGTTCTTC. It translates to CASSADYISYNEQFF.

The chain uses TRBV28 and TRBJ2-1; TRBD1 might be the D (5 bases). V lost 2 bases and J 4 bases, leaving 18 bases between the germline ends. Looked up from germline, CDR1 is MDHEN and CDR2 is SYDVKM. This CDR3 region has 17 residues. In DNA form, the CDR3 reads TGTGCCAGCAGTTTAAAGGCCCCACAACAGGAATACAATGAGCAGTTCTTC. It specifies CASSLKAPQQEYNEQFF.

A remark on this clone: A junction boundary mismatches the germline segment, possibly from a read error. The DNA of the CDR3 is TGTGCCAGCAGCGAAGCTTTCTTT. This codes for CASSEAFF. The gene calls are TRBV6-1 and TRBJ1-1; D remains ambiguous. Germline lookup yields CDR1 MNHNS and CDR2 SASEGT. The CDR3 length is 8 residues.